The rows below give T cell receptor beta chains drawn from one sample of a study of blood T cell repertoires in COVID-19. This table comes from immunoSEQ multiplex PCR, and its TCRdb copy is limited to in-frame clones, with some not included. The sample yields about 200,000 clones, 88% seen once. The sequencing input was peripheral blood. Source of these receptors: a man between 45 and 60 years old with COVID-19, enrolled during active disease. The conserved cysteine and the conserved F or W are not part of the CDR3 here. Size values are once, few and many counts, or a class for expanded clones, and some rows have none.

size	V	length	CDR3
-	TRBV11-2	15	ASSSPLGGTGHETQY
-	TRBV28	12	ASSLGGAQDTQY
-	TRBV15	11	ATRLSPAETQY
-	TRBV9	12	ASSEGGSGNTIY
few	TRBV6-6	15	ASSRDRANSYNSPLH
-	TRBV6-5	13	ASSSAGQGKEKLF
-	TRBV18	12	ASSPPGVSYEQY
-	TRBV18	15	ASSPLEQENINYGYT
-	TRBV29-1	11	SVGTGDNQPQH
-	TRBV25-1	13	ASSAPGGQKETQY
-	TRBV6-1	13	ASSEDVGGSYEQY
once	TRBV5-1	12	ASSGTGAGYGYT
-	TRBV7-2	14	ASSLDRASQRETQY
-	TRBV28	13	ASSPGFDLYNEQF
once	TRBV7-2	9	ASSQGLAKY
-	TRBV9	13	ASNNAGLEGNEQF
-	TRBV3-1/TRBV3-2	12	ASSSYRDSYEQY
-	TRBV2	13	ASSEAGVGNQPQH
-	TRBV5-1	12	ASSTGGGGNEQY
-	TRBV24-1	10	ATSGQGYEQY
once	TRBV7-8	16	ASSAQDRTRPSYNEQF
-	TRBV6-2/TRBV6-3	13	ASSTLRRGQETQY
-	TRBV3-1/TRBV3-2	15	ASSQDGVSGGVETQY
-	TRBV2	11	ASSDYSSEKLF
-	TRBV28	12	AIKTVSDFSGYT
-	TRBV5-1	11	ASSVGPRETQY
-	TRBV5-6	12	ASSFSVSYNEQF
-	TRBV7-9	12	AISDREGYNEQF
-	TRBV6-6	14	ASKSGQGSTNEKLF
-	TRBV6-5	12	ASTLEGGRAEAF
-	TRBV30	14	AWSRTSGRPAETQY
few	TRBV6-2/TRBV6-3	13	ASSYPIGGNQPQH
-	TRBV30	13	AWTRDFRGNTEAF
-	TRBV10-3	13	AISQGTGYSYEQY
-	TRBV12-3/TRBV12-4	11	ASGDRFQETQY
-	TRBV19	14	ASSIEAGTDYNEQF
-	TRBV3-1/TRBV3-2	15	ASSLGTSGRALLGQF
-	TRBV6-5	12	ASSYSAGSYEQY
-	TRBV3-1/TRBV3-2	10	ASSFLAVELF
-	TRBV6-5	13	ASSLTGTDNSPLH
-	TRBV5-1	11	ASSVGVDYEQY
-	TRBV11-2	10	ASTTSGTEAF
-	TRBV28	13	ASREDDRLSYEQY
-	TRBV3-1/TRBV3-2	11	ASSPKGWYGYT
-	TRBV19	13	ASSRGPFRNQPQH
once	TRBV28	11	ASSAQLLEKLF
-	TRBV19	13	ASSPDPGTTYEQY
once	TRBV6-5	12	ASGGTDTKNIQY
-	TRBV4-1	13	ASSQGPSETYEQY
-	TRBV28	10	ASGDSRSPLH
few	TRBV6-5	12	ASSYHTQNTEAF
-	TRBV27	12	ASSRAGGYNEQF
-	TRBV18	12	ASSPVEDSYEQY
-	TRBV7-2	12	ASSLGRENTEAF
-	TRBV6-5	12	ASSSGQLNSPLH